The 18 T cell receptor beta chains below come from one sample, sequenced in a study of control samples from healthy donors and cancer patients. Assay used: immunoSEQ multiplex PCR; TCRdb lists only in-frame clones, some missing. The sample holds some 130,000 clones, about 91% seen once. The specimen sequenced was blood. The receptors stem from a young man in good health.

The chain joins TRBV2 to TRBJ1-4, with D tentatively TRBD1 (6 bases). Trimming took 4 bases from V and 14 from J, leaving 14 bases between them. Germline V gene data show CDR1 as SNHLY and CDR2 as FYNNEI. The CDR3 runs to 12 residues. This chain's CDR3 is CASSGDKGRLFF. CDR3 nucleotide sequence: TGTGCCAGCAGTGGGGACAAGGGTAGGCTGTTTTTT.

This sequence joins TRBV7-2 and TRBJ2-3; D is perhaps TRBD2 (5 bases). Trimming removed 6 bases at V and 0 bases at J, with 10 bases between. CDR1 and CDR2 (germline): SGHTA, FQGNSA. The CDR3 runs to 14 residues. DNA of the CDR3: TGTGCCAGCAGTGACTATCAGAGCACAGATACGCAGTATTTT. This codes for CASSDYQSTDTQYF.

The chain recombines TRBV19 with TRBJ1-5, with no clear D. There are 15 residues in the CDR3. The V gene's germline CDR1 is LNHDA and CDR2 SQIVND (reference sequence). Trimming pared 4 bases from V and 2 bases from J, leaving 12 bases between. The CDR3 protein is CASSSRVHGNQPQHF. The CDR3 DNA reads TGTGCCAGTAGTAGTAGGGTCCATGGCAATCAGCCCCAGCATTTT. The variable domain in full, completed from reference TRBV19 and TRBJ1-5, reads DGGITQSPKYLFRKEGQNVTLSCEQNLNHDAMYWYRQDPGQGLRLIYYSQIVNDFQKGDIAEGYSVSREKKESFPLTVTSAQKNPTAFYLCASSSRVHGNQPQHFGDGTRLSIL.

The CDR3 loop is CASSLWDEQYF. The CDR3 DNA is TGTGCCAGCAGCTTATGGGACGAGCAGTACTTC. The gene calls are TRBV11-2 and TRBJ2-7, with unresolved D. The germline V and J ends were trimmed by 2 bases and 5 bases, with 4 bases remaining between them. Germline V gene sequence: CDR1 SGHAT, CDR2 FQNNGV. This CDR3 contains 11 residues.

This chain's CDR3 is CASSVGLAGGPTYTDTQYF. CDR3 bases: TGTGCCAGCAGCGTAGGACTAGCGGGGGGCCCGACCTACACAGATACGCAGTATTTT. This chain links TRBV9 with TRBJ2-3, with 13 bases lining up with TRBD2. The CDR3 consists of 19 residues. V dropped 0 bases and J dropped 2; count of bases not matched to a gene: 9. Germline CDR1 is SGDLS and CDR2 is YYNGEE.

The CDR3 is CASSSLGTGNTGELFF. CDR3 nucleotides: TGCGCCAGCAGCTCCCTCGGGACAGGGAACACCGGGGAGCTGTTTTTT. V and J are TRBV5-1 and TRBJ2-2; 8 bases map to TRBD1. V trimming: 3 bases; J trimming: 1 base; junction bases outside the gene matches: 5. The CDR3 loop spans 16 amino acids. Germline CDR1 reads SGHRS; CDR2 reads YFSETQ.

The genes are TRBV12-3 or TRBV12-4 and TRBJ2-7, with D possibly matching TRBD2 (5 bases). Trimming shortened V by 4 bases and J by 4 bases, and 11 bases separated the two germline ends. The CDR3 is 13 residues long. The CDR3 DNA sequence: TGTGCCAGCAGTTCGGGAAAGGGATACGAGCAGTACTTC. Protein: CASSSGKGYEQYF.

The chain is built from TRBV30 and TRBJ1-2, with TRBD1 matching 8 bases. From germline, CDR1 is GTSNPN and CDR2 SVGIG (reference sequence). V dropped 3 bases and J dropped 2; count of bases not matched to a gene: 11. The CDR3 spans 16 residues. The CDR3, as DNA: TGTGCCTGGAGAGGAGGACAGGGTTGGGTAAACTATGGCTACACCTTC. Its translation: CAWRGGQGWVNYGYTF.

The chain recombines TRBV27 with TRBJ1-1; the D is unclear. Germline CDR1 and CDR2: MNHEY and SMNVEV (reference sequence). The CDR3 extends over 12 amino acids. V was shortened by 5 bases and J by 11 bases, with 15 bases between the two germline ends. CDR3 sequence (DNA): TGTGCCAGCAGTCCCCTTATAGGGTGGGCTTTCTTT. It translates to CASSPLIGWAFF.

The chain uses TRBV3-1 (or the pseudogene TRBV3-2) and TRBJ2-5; TRBD2 agrees at 12 bases. Germline-derived CDR1 and CDR2 are LGHDT and YNNKEL (reference sequence). This CDR3 is 17 amino acids long. J lost 1 base, V lost 5 bases, and 8 bases had no gene match. The chain's CDR3 is CASSGTSGGSLQETQYF. The CDR3 DNA follows: TGTGCCAGCAGCGGAACTAGCGGGGGGTCCCTCCAAGAGACCCAGTACTTC.

This chain's CDR3 is CASSEGPSGANTGELFF. CDR3 bases: TGTGCCAGCAGTGAAGGACCTAGCGGGGCGAACACCGGGGAGCTGTTTTTT. The chain couples TRBV2 to TRBJ2-2; 9 bases are shared with TRBD2. Germline V lookup: CDR1 SNHLY, CDR2 FYNNEI. The CDR3 is 17 amino acids. The ends lost 1 base at V and 0 bases at J; junction bases unmatched: 3.

This sequence joins TRBV11-2 and TRBJ2-7; maybe TRBD1 (6 bases). Germline V gives CDR1 SGHAT, CDR2 FQNNGV. The length of the CDR3 is 18 residues. V gave up 3 bases and J gave up 0 bases, with 21 bases separating them. CDR3 in amino acids: CASSFSGQQHYISYEQYF. CDR3 nucleotides: TGTGCCAGCAGCTTCTCCGGACAGCAACATTATATCTCCTACGAGCAGTACTTC.

The chain carries TRBV10-1 and TRBJ2-1; tentative D call: TRBD2 (5 bases). The CDR3 runs 15 residues. Germline V CDR1 and CDR2: WNHNN, SYGVQD (reference sequence). The V gene lost 3 bases and the J gene lost 6 bases, with 15 bases spanning the gap. The chain's CDR3 is CASSESLASFNEQFF. The CDR3 DNA reads TGCGCCAGCAGTGAAAGTTTGGCTAGCTTCAATGAGCAGTTCTTC.

Only one count was recorded for this clone. V and J are TRBV30 and TRBJ2-5; 7 positions match TRBD2. The CDR3 totals 15 residues. Germline V gene lookup returns CDR1 GTSNPN and CDR2 SVGIG (reference sequence). Trimming removed 3 bases from V and 1 base from J; junction bases left unmatched: 8. The CDR3 sequence: CAWSSLSGAQETQYF. Here the CDR3 DNA reads TGTGCCTGGAGCTCCCTCAGCGGGGCCCAAGAGACCCAGTACTTC.

The chain combines TRBV13 with TRBJ1-1; 7 bases agree with TRBD1. Looked up from germline, CDR1 is PRHDT and CDR2 is FYEKMQ (reference sequence). CDR3 length equals 15 residues. J gave up 0 bases and V 4 bases, and 5 bases lay outside the gene matches. The CDR3 here is CASSSRGTVNTEAFF. The CDR3 coding sequence is TGTGCCAGCAGCTCGCGCGGGACAGTGAACACTGAAGCTTTCTTT.

CDR3 bases: TGTGCCAGCAGCTTTTTAGGGACAAAAGAACGGTTCTTC. It codes for CASSFLGTKERFF. The chain recombines TRBV11-3 with TRBJ2-1; a possible D gene is TRBD1 (6 bases). Trimming left V 3 bases short and J 15 bases short, with 18 bases between. The germline V gene encodes CDR1 SGHNT and CDR2 YENEEA. CDR3 length: 13 amino acids. Variable domain in full (rest from reference TRBV11-3 and TRBJ2-1): EAGVVQSPRYKIIEKKQPVAFWCNPISGHNTLYWYLQNLGQGPELLIRYENEEAVDDSQLPKDRFSAERLKGVDSTLKIQPAELGDSAVYLCASSFLGTKERFFGPGTRLTVL.

The chain has TRBV7-7 and TRBJ2-5, with D hard to call. V lost 5 bases and J lost 2, with 12 bases in between. The CDR3 totals 14 residues. Germline CDR1 SSHAT, CDR2 FNYEAQ (reference sequence). The CDR3 spells CASSLSPSQETQYF. CDR3 in DNA: TGTGCCAGCAGCCTGTCTCCATCACAAGAGACCCAGTACTTC.

V gene TRBV6-5 combines with J gene TRBJ1-1; D is unresolved. The CDR3 length is 13 residues. CDR1 is MNHEY and CDR2 is SVGAGI in the germline V gene. Trimming stripped 8 bases from V and 5 bases from J, with 15 bases between. The chain's CDR3 is CASVNGVGTEAFF. As DNA, the CDR3 is TGTGCCAGCGTAAACGGGGTCGGGACTGAAGCTTTCTTT.